The rows below give T cell receptor beta chains drawn from one sample of a study of blood T cells in healthy people across ages. TCRdb processed the 5' RACE reads anew with MiXCR; each CDR3 protein has one entry. The sample has 850,000 to 1,000,000 distinct CDR3 sequences, around 48% seen once. Sequencing was done on a sample of blood. The receptors originated from a young man in good health. Each CDR3 is given with its conserved first and last residue. The order of the fields is CDR3 DNA, CDR3 protein, J gene, D gene, V gene, clone size. D genes are given only for firm matches. The listing skips clone size in some rows; elsewhere it reads once, few, many or a size class.

DNA: TGTGCCAGCAGCCAACAGGGGTCCGTCTCGTCCGGCTACACCTTC
CDR3: CASSQQGSVSSGYTF
J: TRBJ1-2
D: TRBD1
V: TRBV6-2/TRBV6-3
size: NA

DNA: TGTGCCAGCAGAGGGACCTACAATCAGCCCCAGCATTTT
CDR3: CASRGTYNQPQHF
J: TRBJ1-5
D: NA
V: TRBV27
size: NA

DNA: TGCAGTGCGACGACAGGGGGCTATGGCTACACCTTC
CDR3: CSATTGGYGYTF
J: TRBJ1-2
D: TRBD1
V: TRBV20-1
size: NA

DNA: TGCGCCAGCAGCCACTGGACTAGCGGCAACTACGAGCAGTACTTC
CDR3: CASSHWTSGNYEQYF
J: TRBJ2-7
D: TRBD2
V: TRBV4-1
size: NA

DNA: TGCAGTGCGAAGCCCGGACTAGCGATCTACAATGAGCAGTTCTTC
CDR3: CSAKPGLAIYNEQFF
J: TRBJ2-1
D: TRBD2
V: TRBV20-1
size: many

DNA: TGTGCCAGCAGCCCATGGGACAGGGGGCGACTCGAGCAGTACTTC
CDR3: CASSPWDRGRLEQYF
J: TRBJ2-7
D: TRBD1
V: TRBV7-2
size: NA

DNA: TGCGCCGGCCCCGCTGAAACAGGGAACTACGAGCAGTACTTC
CDR3: CAGPAETGNYEQYF
J: TRBJ2-7
D: NA
V: TRBV5-1
size: NA

DNA: TGTGCCAGCAGCGAACAGGGCCTAGGAGCTTTCTTT
CDR3: CASSEQGLGAFF
J: TRBJ1-1
D: NA
V: TRBV28
size: NA

DNA: TGCGCCAGCAGCCAACAATCTGACCCGGGGCCCCAAGAGACCCAGTACTTC
CDR3: CASSQQSDPGPQETQYF
J: TRBJ2-5
D: NA
V: TRBV4-1
size: few

DNA: TGCAGTGCTAACCTCCGTCCCTACGAGCAGTACTTC
CDR3: CSANLRPYEQYF
J: TRBJ2-7
D: NA
V: TRBV20-1
size: once

DNA: TGTGCCAGCAGTCTTGGACAGAAATATGGCTACACCTTC
CDR3: CASSLGQKYGYTF
J: TRBJ1-2
D: NA
V: TRBV27
size: few

DNA: TGTGCCAGCAGCCGCAGGGGGCAGAATGAGCAGTTCTTC
CDR3: CASSRRGQNEQFF
J: TRBJ2-1
D: TRBD1
V: TRBV6-5
size: NA

DNA: TGTGCCAGCCCAACTTGGGGGCAGGGGACCTACGAGCAGTACTTC
CDR3: CASPTWGQGTYEQYF
J: TRBJ2-7
D: NA
V: TRBV6-2/TRBV6-3
size: few

DNA: TGTGCCACCAGTGATTCGGGACCTTACCAGGATACGCAGTATTTT
CDR3: CATSDSGPYQDTQYF
J: TRBJ2-3
D: NA
V: TRBV24-1
size: NA

DNA: TGTGCCAGCAGCCACCAGCCTACGGGGGATCAGCCCCAGCATTTT
CDR3: CASSHQPTGDQPQHF
J: TRBJ1-5
D: NA
V: TRBV6-6
size: NA

DNA: TGCAGTGCTAGACTCCGCTCGACAGGGACTGAAAAACTGTTTTTT
CDR3: CSARLRSTGTEKLFF
J: TRBJ1-4
D: TRBD1
V: TRBV20-1
size: NA

DNA: TGTGCCAGCAGCCTGGACAGCCTCTACGAGCAGTACTTC
CDR3: CASSLDSLYEQYF
J: TRBJ2-7
D: NA
V: TRBV5-6
size: NA

DNA: TGTGCCAGCAGCTTAGCGCAGACTAGCGGGGGGCTAAATGCGGGGGAGCTGTTTTTT
CDR3: CASSLAQTSGGLNAGELFF
J: TRBJ2-2
D: TRBD2
V: TRBV7-2
size: NA

DNA: TGTGCCACCAGTGGGTCCGGGGGCAGCTCCTACAATGAGCAGTTCTTC
CDR3: CATSGSGGSSYNEQFF
J: TRBJ2-1
D: NA
V: TRBV24-1
size: few